This T cell receptor beta chain was observed in a study of blood T cells in healthy people across ages. Only a few counts were recorded for this clonotype. This may be a read error: a much more frequent sequence differs by one nucleotide. Trimming cost V 11 bases and J 11 bases, with 24 bases left between them. The germline V gene has CDR1 SNHLY and CDR2 FYNNEI. CDR3 length: 13 amino acids. A sample-barcoded 5' primer and a J-beta primer mix were used in a second PCR of about 7 to 11 cycles. From the 5' RACE reads, TCRdb called clonotypes with MiXCR, one entry per CDR3 protein. This table has hundreds of thousands of distinct CDR3 sequences, about 30% appearing once.

This receptor was obtained from a woman of 80 years or more in good health. Sequences were obtained from blood. The chain carries TRBV2 and TRBJ2-5, with D perhaps TRBD1 or TRBD2 (5 bases each). CDR3 residues: CAGEDGTDNEQYF. For the CDR3, the DNA is TGTGCCGGAGAAGACGGGACGGACAATGAGCAGTACTTC.